This T cell receptor beta chain was recorded in a study of cytomegalovirus exposure and HLA in healthy donors. Both 60 Vbeta primers and 13 Jbeta primers went into the PCR. Libraries were prepared by immunoSEQ multiplex PCR; TCRdb keeps only in-frame clonotypes and omits some of them. The table lists some 130,000 clones, around 80% of them singletons. The CDR3 loop spans 15 amino acids. Germline loops: CDR1 SGDLS, CDR2 YYNGEE. J lost 2 bases, V lost 0 bases, and 4 bases had no gene match. V gene TRBV9 combines with J gene TRBJ2-7; 8 bases fit TRBD2. The specimen was PBMCs. This clonotype was obtained from a man aged 30-40 years in good health and CMV-seronegative. The CDR3 DNA reads as TGTGCCAGCAGCGTAGATCCGGGAGGGCCCTACGAGCAGTACTTC. Translation: CASSVDPGGPYEQYF.